The subject of this entry is one T cell receptor (beta chain). This record comes from a study of T cell changes during pregnancy in multiple sclerosis. There are 15 residues in the CDR3. CDR1 is SGHDT, CDR2 YYEEEE, per germline. Trimming removed 5 bases from V and 5 bases from J, with 14 bases in between. Data came from immunoSEQ multiplex PCR; TCRdb stores just in-frame clones and leaves some out. This sample has roughly 65,000 clones; around nine tenths occur once, and the top ten carry about 1.3%. V is TRBV5-6 and J is TRBJ1-6; D unclear. This TCR derives from a female donor in good health, enrolled as a control in a pregnancy study. This specimen consisted of peripheral blood, obtained in the third trimester of pregnancy. The CDR3 bases are TGTGCCAGCAGTCGCGGGAGTGTGAATAATTCACCCCTCCACTTT. It encodes CASSRGSVNNSPLHF.